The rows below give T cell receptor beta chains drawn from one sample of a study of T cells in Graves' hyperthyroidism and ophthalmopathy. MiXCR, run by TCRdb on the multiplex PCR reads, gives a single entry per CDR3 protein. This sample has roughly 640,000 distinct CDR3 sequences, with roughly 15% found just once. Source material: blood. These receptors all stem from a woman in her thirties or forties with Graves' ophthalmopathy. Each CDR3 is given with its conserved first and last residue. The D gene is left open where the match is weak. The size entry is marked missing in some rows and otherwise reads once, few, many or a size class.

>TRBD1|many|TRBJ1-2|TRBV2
CASSPHGTGARNGYTF
TGTGCCAGCAGCCCACACGGGACAGGGGCAAGAAATGGCTACACCTTC
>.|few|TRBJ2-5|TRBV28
CASSLIRGRETQYF
TGTGCCAGCTCCCTGATTCGGGGCCGCGAGACCCAGTACTTC
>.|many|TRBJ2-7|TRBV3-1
CASSQDRWGYEQYF
TGTGCCAGCAGCCAAGATCGTTGGGGCTACGAGCAGTACTTC
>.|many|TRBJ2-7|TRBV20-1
CSARDSGSYSYEQYF
TGCAGTGCTAGAGATTCGGGCAGTTACTCCTACGAGCAGTACTTC
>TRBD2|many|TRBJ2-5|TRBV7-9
CASSPVGLGETQYF
TGTGCCAGCAGCCCAGTGGGACTAGGGGAGACCCAGTACTTC
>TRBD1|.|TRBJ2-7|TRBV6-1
CASSPSPGQGAHEQYF
TGTGCCAGCAGTCCGTCACCTGGACAGGGGGCCCACGAGCAGTACTTC
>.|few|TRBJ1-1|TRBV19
CASSIQRRGEAFF
TGTGCCAGTAGTATCCAGCGGAGAGGTGAAGCTTTCTTT
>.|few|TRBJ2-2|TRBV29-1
CSVEVGRTGELFF
TGCAGCGTTGAAGTCGGGCGGACCGGGGAGCTGTTTTTT
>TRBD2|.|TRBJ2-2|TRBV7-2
CANSLGLATNTGELFF
TGTGCCAACAGCCTGGGACTAGCGACGAACACCGGGGAGCTGTTTTTT
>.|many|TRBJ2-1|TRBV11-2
CASSLGRLSNEQFF
TGTGCCAGCAGCTTAGGGAGGCTTTCGAATGAGCAGTTCTTC
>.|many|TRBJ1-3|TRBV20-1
CSARQDNGNTIYF
TGCAGTGCTCGACAGGACAATGGAAACACCATATATTTT
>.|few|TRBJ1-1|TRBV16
CASSQTLWGSEAFF
TGTGCCAGCAGCCAAACATTGTGGGGTTCTGAAGCTTTCTTT
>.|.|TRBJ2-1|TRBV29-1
CSVYRVRDEQFF
TGCAGCGTTTACAGAGTTCGGGATGAGCAGTTCTTC
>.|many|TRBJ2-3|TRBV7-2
CASRPTGYQVDTQYF
TGTGCCAGCAGACCTACAGGGTATCAGGTAGATACGCAGTATTTT
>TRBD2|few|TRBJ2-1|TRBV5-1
CASSPGTSDEQFF
TGCGCCAGCAGCCCGGGGACTAGCGATGAGCAGTTCTTC
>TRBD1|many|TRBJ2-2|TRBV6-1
CASRIYGTGTGELFF
TGTGCCAGCAGAATTTACGGGACAGGGACTGGGGAGCTGTTTTTT
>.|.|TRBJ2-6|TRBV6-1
CASPLGGASVPSGANVLTF
TGTGCCAGCCCCCTAGGGGGGGCGAGCGTTCCCTCTGGGGCCAACGTCCTGACTTTC
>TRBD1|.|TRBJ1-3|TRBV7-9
CASSETGVAGNTIYF
TGTGCCAGCAGCGAAACAGGGGTTGCTGGAAACACCATATATTTT
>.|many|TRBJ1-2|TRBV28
CASSLGDAANYGYTF
TGTGCCAGCAGTTTGGGGGACGCAGCTAACTATGGCTACACCTTC
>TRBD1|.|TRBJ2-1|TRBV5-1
CASSVGQGGWNEQFF
TGCGCCAGCAGCGTGGGACAGGGCGGATGGAATGAGCAGTTCTTC
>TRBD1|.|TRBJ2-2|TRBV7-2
CASSLVSGQGNTGELFF
TGTGCCAGCAGCTTAGTTTCGGGACAGGGGAACACCGGGGAGCTGTTTTTT
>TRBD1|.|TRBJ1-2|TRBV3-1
CASSPLGRGQGSGYTF
TGTGCCAGCAGCCCCTTAGGCAGGGGACAGGGATCTGGCTACACCTTC
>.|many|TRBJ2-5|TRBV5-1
CASSLQGSGTQYF
TGCGCCAGCAGCTTACAGGGATCCGGGACCCAGTACTTC
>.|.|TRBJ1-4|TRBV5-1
CASSPGGGPNEKLFF
TGCGCCAGCAGCCCCGGAGGGGGTCCAAATGAAAAACTGTTTTTT
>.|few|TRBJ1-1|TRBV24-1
CATQQGGGGEAFF
TGTGCCACCCAACAGGGCGGCGGCGGTGAAGCTTTCTTT
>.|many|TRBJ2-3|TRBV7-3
CASSFRGDLSTDTQYF
TGTGCCAGCAGCTTCAGGGGGGACCTTAGCACAGATACGCAGTATTTT
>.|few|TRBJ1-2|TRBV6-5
CASSYSWGRNYGYTF
TGTGCCAGCAGTTACTCATGGGGACGGAACTATGGCTACACCTTC
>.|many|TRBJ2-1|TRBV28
CASSLESAFGVEQFF
TGTGCCAGCAGTTTAGAGAGTGCTTTCGGGGTTGAGCAGTTCTTC
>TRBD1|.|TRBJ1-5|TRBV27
CASSPRTGGTQPQHF
TGTGCCAGCAGTCCACGGACAGGGGGCACTCAGCCCCAGCATTTT
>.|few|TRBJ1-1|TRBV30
CAWSQGSNTEAFF
TGTGCCTGGAGCCAGGGATCTAACACTGAAGCTTTCTTT
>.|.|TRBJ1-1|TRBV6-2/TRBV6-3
CASSYQGRETEAFF
TGTGCCAGCAGTTACCAGGGGAGGGAGACTGAAGCTTTCTTT
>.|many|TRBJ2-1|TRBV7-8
CASSSGTYNEQFF
TGTGCCAGCAGCTCGGGCACATACAATGAGCAGTTCTTC
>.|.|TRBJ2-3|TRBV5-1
CASSYTGSGTDTQYF
TGCGCCAGCAGCTACACAGGGAGCGGCACAGATACGCAGTATTTT
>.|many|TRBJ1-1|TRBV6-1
CASSRDWDQGTEAFF
TGTGCCAGCAGTCGGGACTGGGATCAGGGAACTGAAGCTTTCTTT
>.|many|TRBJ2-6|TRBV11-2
CASSPRTTGANVLTF
TGTGCCAGCAGCCCGAGGACTACTGGGGCCAACGTCCTGACTTTC
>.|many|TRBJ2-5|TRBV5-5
CASSDRLEYQETQYF
TGTGCCAGCAGCGACAGACTCGAATACCAAGAGACCCAGTACTTC
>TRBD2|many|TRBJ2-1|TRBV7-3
CASSLLAGGSGGLNEQFF
TGTGCCAGCAGCTTGCTAGCGGGAGGGTCCGGCGGCTTAAATGAGCAGTTCTTC
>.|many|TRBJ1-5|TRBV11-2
CASSMSYQPQHF
TGTGCCAGCAGCATGAGTTATCAGCCCCAGCATTTT
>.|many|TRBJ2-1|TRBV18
CASSPFRGPGDNEQFF
TGTGCCAGCTCACCTTTCAGGGGTCCGGGGGACAATGAGCAGTTCTTC
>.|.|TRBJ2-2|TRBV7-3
CASSHLVLTGELFF
TGTGCCAGCAGCCATCTAGTCCTCACCGGGGAGCTGTTTTTT
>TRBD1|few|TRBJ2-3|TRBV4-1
CASSQYLDRGADTQYF
TGCGCCAGCAGCCAGTATCTGGACAGGGGGGCAGATACGCAGTATTTT
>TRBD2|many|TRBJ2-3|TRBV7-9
CASSLGTSGRSTDTQYF
TGTGCCAGCAGCTTAGGGACTAGCGGGAGGAGTACAGATACGCAGTATTTT
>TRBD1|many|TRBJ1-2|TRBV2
CASRTGHYGYTF
TGTGCCAGTAGGACAGGACACTATGGCTACACCTTC
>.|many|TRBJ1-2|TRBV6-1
CASSTPDRPARGYTF
TGTGCCAGCAGTACACCGGACAGACCCGCTCGGGGCTACACCTTC